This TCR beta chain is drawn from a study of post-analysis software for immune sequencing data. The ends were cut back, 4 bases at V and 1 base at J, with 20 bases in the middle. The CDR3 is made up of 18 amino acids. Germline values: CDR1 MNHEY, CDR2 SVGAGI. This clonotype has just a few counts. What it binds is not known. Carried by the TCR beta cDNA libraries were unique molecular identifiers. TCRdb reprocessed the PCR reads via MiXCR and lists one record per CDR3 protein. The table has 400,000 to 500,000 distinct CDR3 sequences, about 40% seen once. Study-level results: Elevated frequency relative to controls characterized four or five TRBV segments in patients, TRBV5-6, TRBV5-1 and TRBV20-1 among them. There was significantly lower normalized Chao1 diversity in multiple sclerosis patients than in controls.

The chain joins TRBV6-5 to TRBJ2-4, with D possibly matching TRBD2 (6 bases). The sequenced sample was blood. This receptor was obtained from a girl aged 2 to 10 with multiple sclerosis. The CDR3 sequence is CASSSNYEGRLAKNIQYF. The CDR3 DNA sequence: TGTGCCAGCAGTTCCAATTACGAAGGGAGGCTGGCCAAAAACATTCAGTACTTC.